The rows below give T cell receptor beta chains drawn from one sample of a study of T cells after yellow fever vaccination. TCRdb redid the calling of the 5' RACE reads with MiXCR, one entry per CDR3 protein. The table lists 400,000 or so distinct CDR3 sequences, roughly a sixth of them singletons. Sequences were derived from PBMCs, sampled before the yellow fever booster vaccination. The receptor set was obtained from a young man who received the YFV17D yellow fever vaccine. The CDR3 runs from the conserved cysteine through the conserved F or W. Fields, in order: V gene, clone size, D gene, J gene, CDR3 DNA, CDR3 protein. A D gene is named only where the DNA matches it firmly. Some rows mark clone size as missing; the rest say once, few, many or name a class of expanded clone.

V: TRBV12-3/TRBV12-4; size: few; D: .; J: TRBJ2-1; DNA: TGTGCCAGCAGTTCTCAGGGAGGCAATGAGCAGTTCTTC; CDR3: CASSSQGGNEQFF
V: TRBV29-1; size: few; D: TRBD1; J: TRBJ2-5; DNA: TGCAGCGTTGTGGACAGGGGGAAGGAGACCCAGTACTTC; CDR3: CSVVDRGKETQYF
V: TRBV12-3/TRBV12-4; size: few; D: TRBD1; J: TRBJ2-7; DNA: TGTGCCAGCAGTTTGGGTGACAGGGGGCTGTACGAGCAGTACTTC; CDR3: CASSLGDRGLYEQYF
V: TRBV18; size: .; D: TRBD2; J: TRBJ2-3; DNA: TGTGCCAGCTCACCACCGAGCGGGGGGGCCCTTCCAGATACGCAGTATTTT; CDR3: CASSPPSGGALPDTQYF
V: TRBV5-6; size: .; D: .; J: TRBJ2-4; DNA: TGTGCCAGCAGCTTGATGGCCATTCAGTACTTC; CDR3: CASSLMAIQYF
V: TRBV12-5; size: few; D: .; J: TRBJ2-5; DNA: TGTGCTAGTGGGGGGAGGGGGCTCTACCAAGAGACCCAGTACTTC; CDR3: CASGGRGLYQETQYF
V: TRBV7-2; size: many; D: TRBD1; J: TRBJ2-7; DNA: TGTGCCAGCAGCTTGGGGACAGGGGGTAGGCAGTACTTC; CDR3: CASSLGTGGRQYF
V: TRBV20-1; size: few; D: TRBD1; J: TRBJ1-2; DNA: TGCAGTGCTAGAGATCAGGAGGGGGCTGGCTACACCTTC; CDR3: CSARDQEGAGYTF
V: TRBV29-1; size: few; D: TRBD1; J: TRBJ1-2; DNA: TGCAGCGTTGAAGAGTCGACAGGGGTTCCGAGCACCTTC; CDR3: CSVEESTGVPSTF
V: TRBV7-6; size: .; D: .; J: TRBJ2-2; DNA: TGTGCCAGCAGCCAGGACACGAACACCGGGGAGCTGTTTTTT; CDR3: CASSQDTNTGELFF
V: TRBV9; size: many; D: .; J: TRBJ1-1; DNA: TGTGCCAGCAGCCCTCAGGTCATGGGCACTGAAGCTTTCTTT; CDR3: CASSPQVMGTEAFF
V: TRBV2; size: .; D: TRBD2; J: TRBJ2-7; DNA: TGTGCCAGCGAGACTAGCGGGTTCTACGAGCAGTACTTC; CDR3: CASETSGFYEQYF
V: TRBV15; size: .; D: .; J: TRBJ1-4; DNA: TGTGCCACCAGCGGCCCAGGGAGGGCTAATGAAAAACTGTTTTTT; CDR3: CATSGPGRANEKLFF
V: TRBV12-5; size: .; D: .; J: TRBJ1-5; DNA: TGTGCTAGTGGTTTGGAACAGGGTCAGCCCCAGCATTTT; CDR3: CASGLEQGQPQHF
V: TRBV20-1; size: .; D: .; J: TRBJ2-7; DNA: TGCAGTGCTACCGTGGCAGGGCAGGTCTACGAGGAGCAGTACTTC; CDR3: CSATVAGQVYEEQYF
V: TRBV12-3/TRBV12-4; size: .; D: .; J: TRBJ2-1; DNA: TGTGCCAGCAGTTTACAGCTCCTTAGTGCGGGTGAGCAGTTCTTC; CDR3: CASSLQLLSAGEQFF
V: TRBV12-3/TRBV12-4; size: few; D: TRBD2; J: TRBJ2-1; DNA: TGTGCCAGCAGATCTAGCGGGGCCCTCTCCTACAATGAGCAGTTCTTC; CDR3: CASRSSGALSYNEQFF
V: TRBV10-3; size: .; D: TRBD1; J: TRBJ1-4; DNA: TGTGCCATCAGTGATTCAGGGGGTGCTAATGAAAAACTGTTTTTT; CDR3: CAISDSGGANEKLFF
V: TRBV5-1; size: many; D: .; J: TRBJ2-5; DNA: TGCGCCAGCAGCTTGGACAGGCAAGAGACCCAGTACTTC; CDR3: CASSLDRQETQYF
V: TRBV24-1; size: .; D: .; J: TRBJ2-1; DNA: TGTGCCTCCAGGGACACCTCAGGCGGTGAGCAGTTCTTC; CDR3: CASRDTSGGEQFF
V: TRBV5-1; size: many; D: .; J: TRBJ2-2; DNA: TGCGCCAGCACCCACGCCCGGGGATCGGGGGAGCTGTTTTTT; CDR3: CASTHARGSGELFF
V: TRBV7-9; size: few; D: .; J: TRBJ1-4; DNA: TGTGCCAGCAGCCCATCTAGACAGGACACGGGCACTAATGAAAAACTGTTTTTT; CDR3: CASSPSRQDTGTNEKLFF
V: TRBV5-1; size: few; D: .; J: TRBJ2-3; DNA: TGCGCCAGCAGCTTGGAGCCCGGCTTACCTCGCTTAGATACGCAGTATTTT; CDR3: CASSLEPGLPRLDTQYF
V: TRBV20-1; size: .; D: .; J: TRBJ1-1; DNA: TGCAGTGCTAGGCAGGGGCCCTCGGACACTGAAGCTTTCTTT; CDR3: CSARQGPSDTEAFF
V: TRBV5-1; size: many; D: .; J: TRBJ1-3; DNA: TGCGCCAGCAGCTTGGTTACAGGGACCTCTGGAAACACCATATATTTT; CDR3: CASSLVTGTSGNTIYF
V: TRBV4-1; size: .; D: TRBD1; J: TRBJ2-2; DNA: TGCGCCAGCAGTCGGGGACAGGTTAGCGGGGAGCTGTTTTTT; CDR3: CASSRGQVSGELFF
V: TRBV27; size: .; D: TRBD2; J: TRBJ2-5; DNA: TGTGCCAGCAGTTTCGCTAGCGGGGGAGAGACCCAGTACTTC; CDR3: CASSFASGGETQYF
V: TRBV20-1; size: few; D: .; J: TRBJ2-1; DNA: TGCAGTGCTAGAGGACAGACCTACAATGAGCAGTTCTTC; CDR3: CSARGQTYNEQFF
V: TRBV20-1; size: many; D: .; J: TRBJ2-3; DNA: TGCAGTGCTAGAGATCTCCGAGGATGGGATACGCAGTATTTT; CDR3: CSARDLRGWDTQYF
V: TRBV4-3; size: few; D: .; J: TRBJ2-7; DNA: TGCGCCAGCAGTTCTAACTTCGGGGGCAATTCCGAGCAGTACTTC; CDR3: CASSSNFGGNSEQYF
V: TRBV2; size: few; D: .; J: TRBJ1-1; DNA: TGTGCCAGCAGTGAAGGGGTTACAGGGACTGAAGCTTTCTTT; CDR3: CASSEGVTGTEAFF
V: TRBV5-1; size: many; D: .; J: TRBJ2-1; DNA: TGCGCCAGCAGCGGAAGTGGACGGGGGTATGGCAATGAGCAGTTCTTC; CDR3: CASSGSGRGYGNEQFF
V: TRBV27; size: many; D: TRBD1; J: TRBJ1-2; DNA: TGTGCCAGCAGTGGGAACACAGGGGAGGGCTACACCTTC; CDR3: CASSGNTGEGYTF